This T cell receptor (beta chain) was retrieved from a study of CD8 T cells in ankylosing spondylitis. Study observations and caveats: Reports of some motif variants in reactive arthritis synovial fluid and blood predate this one. Characteristic, it appeared, of ankylosing spondylitis blood was a TCR beta motif of about eight highly homologous variants.

The V gene lost 2 bases and the J gene lost 14 bases, with 16 bases spanning the gap. This CDR3 has 14 amino acids. CDR1 is MNHEY, CDR2 SMNVEV, per germline (reference sequence). Each TCR beta library was made by quantitative 5'-RACE that incorporated molecular barcodes. One entry per CDR3 protein results from TCRdb running MiXCR on the 5' RACE reads. Of about 260,000 distinct CDR3 sequences in the sample, 15% to 20% were seen once. Turning to this clonotype: What it recognizes is unknown.

The V call is TRBV27, the J call TRBJ1-6; maybe TRBD1 (5 bases). The receptor was derived from a male donor with ankylosing spondylitis or in good health (not recorded which). Sequenced input: blood, either unsorted or a sorted T cell fraction (not recorded which). CDR3 sequence: CASSLAGREESLHF. CDR3 in DNA: TGTGCCAGCAGTTTAGCAGGGAGGGAGGAATCCCTCCACTTT.